This record concerns one T cell receptor (beta chain) sequence. The sample belongs to a study of blood T cell repertoires in COVID-19. The CDR3 contains 15 residues. CDR1 is SGHTA, CDR2 FQGNSA, per germline. V lost 4 bases and J lost 7; bases outside the gene matches: 9. The assay was immunoSEQ multiplex PCR, and TCRdb's table has in-frame clones only and misses some. The data show roughly 100,000 clones, approximately 83% seen once. Sequencing was done on a sample of peripheral blood. This receptor was taken from a man aged 50 to 59 with acute or convalescent COVID-19. V is TRBV7-2 and J is TRBJ2-1, with 8 nucleotides matching TRBD2. The CDR3 DNA follows: TGTGCCAGCAGCTGGACGGGTCTAGCGGGTAATGAGCAGTTCTTC. Translation gives CASSWTGLAGNEQFF.